A selection of T cell receptor beta chains follows, all from one sample in a study of T cell repertoires in cytomegalovirus infection. TCRdb redid the calling of the reads with MiXCR, one entry per CDR3 protein. Of around 550,000 distinct CDR3 sequences in the sample, roughly 29% were seen once. The material sequenced was PBMCs. The source is a human donor in good health (CMV status not recorded). Some clones in this sample may be carry-over from other donors' samples. Both conserved end residues are trimmed from each CDR3.

v_call cdr3_aa
TRBV20-1 SASGQLEKLF
TRBV14 ASRDLAGTEAF
TRBV12-3/TRBV12-4 ASSVPGLAGGLYNEQF
TRBV4-3 ASSQILGRTEAF
TRBV5-4 ASSLDRGPEAF
TRBV18 ASSPPGIPNEQF
TRBV28 ASRTGTGTFQPQH
TRBV11-2 ASSLSASGRDTQY
TRBV10-3 AISESGLPNQPQH
TRBV20-1 SATPGPASTQY
TRBV7-2 ASSPIIPEETQY
TRBV10-1 ASRQDSVPGNEQF
TRBV28 ASSPVSGAYNEQF
TRBV19 ASSPWASGRRHEQF
TRBV12-3/TRBV12-4 ASNPGQGGLLDEQF
TRBV12-3/TRBV12-4 ASSFGGRNSPLH
TRBV12-3/TRBV12-4 ASSSLAALRDEQF
TRBV30 AWSTRRPDQF